The entry below describes one T cell receptor beta chain. The antigen is unknown. This CDR3 contains 14 residues. CDR1 MNHEY and CDR2 SVGAGI come from the germline V gene. This sample is drawn from a study of cytomegalovirus exposure and HLA in healthy donors. The PCR made use of 60 Vbeta and 13 Jbeta primers. TCRdb's table, derived via immunoSEQ multiplex PCR, lists solely in-frame clones and lacks some. The table records 150,000 or so clones, approximately 70% of them present only once. Whole-study findings and limits: Later analysis found that TCR beta chains associated with HLA were more clonally expanded than other, equally common chains.

The chain recombines TRBV6-5 with TRBJ2-2, with 10 positions matching TRBD1. The sequencing sample was made of PBMCs. The sequence was collected from an older woman in good health and CMV-seropositive. The CDR3 loop is CAIGDRGNTGELFF. The CDR3 DNA reads TGTGCAATAGGGGACAGGGGAAACACCGGGGAGCTGTTTTTT.